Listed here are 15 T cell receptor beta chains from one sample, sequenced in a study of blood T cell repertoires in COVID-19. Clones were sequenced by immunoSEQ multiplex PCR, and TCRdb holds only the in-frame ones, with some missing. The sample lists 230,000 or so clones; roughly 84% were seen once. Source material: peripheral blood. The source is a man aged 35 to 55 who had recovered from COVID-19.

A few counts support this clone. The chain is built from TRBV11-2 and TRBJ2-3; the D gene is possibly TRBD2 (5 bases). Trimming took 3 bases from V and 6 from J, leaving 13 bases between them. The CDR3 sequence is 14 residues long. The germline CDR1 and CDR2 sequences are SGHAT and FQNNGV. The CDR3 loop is CASSFTVRRDTQYF. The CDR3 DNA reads TGTGCCAGCAGCTTTACGGTCAGGAGGGATACGCAGTATTTT.

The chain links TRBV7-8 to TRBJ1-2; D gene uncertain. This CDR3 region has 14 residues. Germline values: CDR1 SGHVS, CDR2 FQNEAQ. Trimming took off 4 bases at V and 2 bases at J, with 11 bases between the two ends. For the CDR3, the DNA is TGTGCCAGCAGCTCGTTTAGAGAAAACTATGGCTACACCTTC. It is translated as CASSSFRENYGYTF.

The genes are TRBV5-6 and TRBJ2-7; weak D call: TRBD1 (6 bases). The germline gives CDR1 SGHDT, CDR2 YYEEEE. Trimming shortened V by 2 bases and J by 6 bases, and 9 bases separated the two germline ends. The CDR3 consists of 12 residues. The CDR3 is CASSFTGFEQYF. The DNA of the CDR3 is TGTGCCAGCAGCTTTACAGGGTTCGAGCAGTACTTC.

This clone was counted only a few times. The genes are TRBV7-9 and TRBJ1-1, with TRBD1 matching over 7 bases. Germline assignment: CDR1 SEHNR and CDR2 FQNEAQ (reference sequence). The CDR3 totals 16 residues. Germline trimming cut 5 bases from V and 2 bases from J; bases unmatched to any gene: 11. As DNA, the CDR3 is TGTGCCAGCAGCCCCAACGCCTACAGGGGCAACACTGAAGCTTTCTTT. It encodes CASSPNAYRGNTEAFF.

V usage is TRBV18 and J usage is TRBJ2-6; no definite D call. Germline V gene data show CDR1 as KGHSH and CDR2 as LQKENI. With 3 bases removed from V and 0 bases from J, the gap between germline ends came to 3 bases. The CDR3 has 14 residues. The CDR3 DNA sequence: TGTGCCAGCTCACCCTACTCTGGGGCCAACGTCCTGACTTTC. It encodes CASSPYSGANVLTF. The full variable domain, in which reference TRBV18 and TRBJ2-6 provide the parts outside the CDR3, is NAGVMQNPRHLVRRRGQEARLRCSPMKGHSHVYWYRQLPEEGLKFMVYLQKENIIDESGMPKERFSAEFPKEGPSILRIQQVVRGDSAAYFCASSPYSGANVLTFGAGSRLTVL.

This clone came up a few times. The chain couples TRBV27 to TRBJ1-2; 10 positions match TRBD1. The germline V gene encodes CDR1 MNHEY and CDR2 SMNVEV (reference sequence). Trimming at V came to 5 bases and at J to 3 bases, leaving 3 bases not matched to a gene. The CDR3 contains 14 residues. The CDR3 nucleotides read TGTGCCAGCAGTCCCGACAGGGGGCACTATGGCTACACCTTC. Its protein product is CASSPDRGHYGYTF.

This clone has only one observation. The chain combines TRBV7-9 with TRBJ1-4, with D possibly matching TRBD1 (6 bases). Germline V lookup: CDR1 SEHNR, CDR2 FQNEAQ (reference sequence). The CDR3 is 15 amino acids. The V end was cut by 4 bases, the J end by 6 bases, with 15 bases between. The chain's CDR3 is CASSYTGISDEKLFF. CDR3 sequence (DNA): TGTGCCAGCAGCTATACAGGGATTTCAGATGAAAAACTGTTTTTT.

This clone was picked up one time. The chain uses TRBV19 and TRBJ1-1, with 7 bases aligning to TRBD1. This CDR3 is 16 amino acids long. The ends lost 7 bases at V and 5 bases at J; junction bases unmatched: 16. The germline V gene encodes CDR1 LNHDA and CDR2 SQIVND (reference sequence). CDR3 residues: CASNHRGISARTEAFF. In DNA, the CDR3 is TGTGCCAGTAACCACAGGGGTATCTCTGCCCGGACTGAAGCTTTCTTT.

Here the CDR3 reads CASSLRGGLAGVSYEQYF. The CDR3 bases are TGTGCCAGCAGTTTACGTGGGGGACTAGCGGGAGTCTCCTACGAGCAGTACTTC. The chain uses TRBV27 and TRBJ2-7; the match to TRBD2 covers 14 bases. The CDR3 loop spans 18 amino acids. CDR1 and CDR2 (germline): MNHEY, SMNVEV (reference sequence). V dropped 2 bases and J dropped 0; count of bases not matched to a gene: 6.

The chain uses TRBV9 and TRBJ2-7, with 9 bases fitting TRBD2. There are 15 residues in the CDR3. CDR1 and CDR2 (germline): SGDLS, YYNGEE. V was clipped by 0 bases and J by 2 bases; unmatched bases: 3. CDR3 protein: CASSVVAGGPYEQYF. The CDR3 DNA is TGTGCCAGCAGCGTAGTGGCGGGAGGGCCCTACGAGCAGTACTTC. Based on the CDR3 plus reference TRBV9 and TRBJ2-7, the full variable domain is DSGVTQTPKHLITATGQRVTLRCSPRSGDLSVYWYQQSLDQGLQFLIQYYNGEERAKGNILERFSAQQFPDLHSELNLSSLELGDSALYFCASSVVAGGPYEQYFGPGTRLTVT.

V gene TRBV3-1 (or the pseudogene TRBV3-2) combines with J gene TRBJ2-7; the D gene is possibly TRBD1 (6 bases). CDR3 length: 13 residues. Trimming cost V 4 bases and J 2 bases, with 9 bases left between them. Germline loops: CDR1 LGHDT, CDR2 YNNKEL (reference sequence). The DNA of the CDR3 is TGTGCCAGCAGCCTACGGACAGCCTACGAGCAGTACTTC. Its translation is CASSLRTAYEQYF.

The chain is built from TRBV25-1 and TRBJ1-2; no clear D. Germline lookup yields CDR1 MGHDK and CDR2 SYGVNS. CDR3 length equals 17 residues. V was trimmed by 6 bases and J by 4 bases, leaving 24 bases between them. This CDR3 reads CASSPDGLGYSGYGYTF. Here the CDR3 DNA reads TGTGCCAGCAGCCCCGACGGCCTAGGGTACAGCGGCTATGGCTACACCTTC.

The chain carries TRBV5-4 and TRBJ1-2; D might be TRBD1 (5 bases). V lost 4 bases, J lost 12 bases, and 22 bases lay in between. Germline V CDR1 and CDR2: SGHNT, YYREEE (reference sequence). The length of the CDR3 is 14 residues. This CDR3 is CASSKDSIQGENTF. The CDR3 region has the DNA TGTGCCAGCAGCAAAGACAGCATCCAGGGCGAAAACACCTTC.

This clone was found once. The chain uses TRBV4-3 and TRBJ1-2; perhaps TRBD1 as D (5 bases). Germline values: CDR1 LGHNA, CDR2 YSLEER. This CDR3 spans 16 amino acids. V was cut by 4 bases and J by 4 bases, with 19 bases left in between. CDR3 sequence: CASSLVGTPGGYGYTF. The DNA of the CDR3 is TGCGCCAGCAGCCTAGTCGGGACTCCGGGCGGCTATGGCTACACCTTC.

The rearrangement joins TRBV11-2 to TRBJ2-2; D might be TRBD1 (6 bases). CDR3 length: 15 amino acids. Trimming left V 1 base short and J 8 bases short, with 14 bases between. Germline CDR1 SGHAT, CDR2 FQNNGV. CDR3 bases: TGTGCCAGCAGCTTAGGGACAGTCCTTTTGGGGGAGCTGTTTTTT. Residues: CASSLGTVLLGELFF.